The 4 T cell receptor beta chains below come from one sample, sequenced in a study of cytomegalovirus exposure and HLA in healthy donors. PCR used 60 Vbeta primers and 13 Jbeta primers. Clones were sequenced by immunoSEQ multiplex PCR, and TCRdb holds only the in-frame ones, with some missing. The sample yields under 200,000 clones, around nine tenths seen once. Specimen: PBMCs. These receptors were taken from a woman between 18 and 29 years old in good health and CMV-seronegative.

This clone was observed a single time. The chain employs TRBV5-1 and TRBJ1-2; no definite D call. Germline V CDR1 and CDR2: SGHRS, YFSETQ. V was pared by 0 bases and J by 2 bases, with 8 bases between. This CDR3 has 14 amino acids. CDR3 sequence reads: CASSLEAGNYGYTF. CDR3 DNA sequence: TGCGCCAGCAGCTTGGAGGCAGGAAACTATGGCTACACCTTC.

CDR3 sequence reads: CASSLAQNTEAFF. In DNA form, the CDR3 reads TGTGCCAGCAGCTTGGCACAGAACACTGAAGCTTTCTTT. The rearrangement uses TRBV7-6 and TRBJ1-1; D ambiguous. V gave up 3 bases and J gave up 1 base, with 6 bases separating them. The CDR3 has 13 amino acids. Germline V gives CDR1 SGHVS, CDR2 FNYEAQ. The whole variable domain, remainder taken from reference TRBV7-6 and TRBJ1-1, is GAGVSQSPRYKVTKRGQDVALRCDPISGHVSLYWYRQALGQGPEFLTYFNYEAQQDKSGLPNDRFSAERPEGSISTLTIQRTEQRDSAMYRCASSLAQNTEAFFGQGTRLTVV.

CDR3 residues: CASSLRTGVFGYTF. CDR3 bases: TGTGCCAGCAGCCTGCGGACAGGGGTATTTGGCTACACCTTC. The chain links TRBV7-2 to TRBJ1-2, with 9 bases lining up with TRBD1. Germline trimming cut 5 bases from V and 7 bases from J; bases unmatched to any gene: 8. The CDR3 runs to 14 residues. Germline CDR1 is SGHTA and CDR2 is FQGNSA.

The rearrangement joins TRBV27 to TRBJ1-5; 8 nucleotides align to TRBD1. Trimming removed 6 bases from V and 10 bases from J; junction bases left unmatched: 8. Germline CDR1 is MNHEY and CDR2 is SMNVEV (reference sequence). The CDR3 spans 13 residues. This CDR3 is CASRGTGRGPQHF. In DNA, the CDR3 is TGTGCCAGCAGAGGGACAGGCAGAGGCCCCCAGCATTTT.